This T cell receptor (beta chain) was sequenced for a study of blood T cell repertoires in COVID-19. Study-level background: Both acute and convalescent COVID-19 samples were obtained from the United States, Italy and Spain. From T cells, B-cell-depleted T cells, or PBMCs came the material, which was cDNA or gDNA.

Germline V gene sequence: CDR1 SGHNT, CDR2 YYREEE (reference sequence). The CDR3 totals 13 residues. V lost 1 base to trimming and J lost 5 bases, with 9 bases between them. Under the authors' procedure: The assay estimated nucleated cells by amplifying reference gene primers. Produced via immunoSEQ multiplex PCR; TCRdb's table is partial and in-frame only. D and trimming were read from the DNA, whereas the V and J calls and clone size are those reported in that table. The repertoire holds tens of thousands of clones, with less than 85% as singletons. The TCR was taken from a woman older than 75 with acute or convalescent COVID-19. Sequenced: peripheral blood. The chain joins TRBV5-4 to TRBJ2-5; perhaps TRBD2 as D (6 bases). The CDR3: CASSLSGRETQYF. The CDR3, as DNA: TGTGCCAGCAGCTTGTCGGGGAGGGAGACCCAGTACTTC.